This entry lists 20 T cell receptor beta chains sequenced from one sample in a study of PD-L1 blockade in urothelial cancer. The data were produced by immunoSEQ multiplex PCR, yet TCRdb's version contains in-frame clones alone and is incomplete. The sample records tens of thousands of clones, 82% being singletons. Specified time point: pretreatment peripheral blood. Sequenced here: PBMCs, sampled around atezolizumab (anti-PD-L1) treatment. These receptors all stem from a middle-aged man with urothelial cancer.

DNA for the CDR3: TGTGCCAGCCGACGCGACGGGACAGCGCCTATCTATGGCTACACCTTC. This gives the protein CASRRDGTAPIYGYTF. This rearrangement joins TRBV2 to TRBJ1-2, with 7 bases aligning to TRBD1. V was pared by 8 bases and J by 4 bases, with 16 bases of the junction left unmatched. The CDR3 is made up of 16 amino acids. Germline CDR1 is SNHLY and CDR2 is FYNNEI.

The chain carries TRBV19 and TRBJ1-1; the D is unclear. This CDR3 contains 13 residues. Trimming cost V 3 bases and J 8 bases, with 13 bases left between them. CDR1 and CDR2 (germline): LNHDA, SQIVND (reference sequence). CDR3 DNA sequence: TGTGCCAGTAGTATTACTAATGAACCAGAAGCTTTCTTT. Encoded protein: CASSITNEPEAFF.

This clone has a handful of counts. The rearrangement uses TRBV18 and TRBJ2-5, with D perhaps TRBD2 (5 bases). Trimming left V 5 bases short and J 2 bases short, with 15 bases between. The CDR3 is 15 residues long. Per the germline V gene, CDR1 is KGHSH and CDR2 is LQKENI. In DNA form, the CDR3 reads TGTGCCAGCTCAGCCCGTTCTAGCTCACAAGAGACCCAGTACTTC. Its translation is CASSARSSSQETQYF.

V is TRBV7-8 and J is TRBJ2-1; D gene uncertain. Germline values: CDR1 SGHVS, CDR2 FQNEAQ. The V gene lost 1 base and the J gene lost 6 bases, with 7 bases spanning the gap. CDR3 size: 13 residues. In DNA, the CDR3 is TGTGCCAGCAGCTTAGTTGGCTTCAATGAGCAGTTCTTC. Encoded protein: CASSLVGFNEQFF.

J is TRBJ1-6 and V is TRBV2, with D perhaps matching TRBD1 (5 bases). Trimming removed 7 bases at V and 7 bases at J, with 11 bases between. Germline CDR1 is SNHLY and CDR2 is FYNNEI. CDR3 length: 13 amino acids. CDR3 sequence reads: CASILGLNSPLHF. The CDR3 coding sequence is TGTGCCAGCATATTGGGGCTAAATTCACCCCTCCACTTT.

This chain joins TRBV19 and TRBJ2-7; D is possibly TRBD1 (5 bases). Germline loops: CDR1 LNHDA, CDR2 SQIVND (reference sequence). Trimming pared 3 bases from V and 2 bases from J, leaving 11 bases between. The CDR3 sequence is 14 residues long. CDR3 sequence reads: CASSMAGITYEQYF. The CDR3 region has the DNA TGTGCCAGTAGTATGGCAGGGATTACCTACGAGCAGTACTTC.

This clone was picked up one time. The rearrangement joins TRBV5-5 to TRBJ2-2; possibly TRBD1 for D (6 bases). Looked up from germline, CDR1 is SGHKS and CDR2 is YYEKEE (reference sequence). There are 16 residues in the CDR3. The V and J ends lost 1 base and 3 bases respectively, with 13 bases between them. The CDR3 region is CASSLRPGVDTGELFF. The CDR3 region has the DNA TGTGCCAGCAGCTTGAGGCCAGGGGTCGACACCGGGGAGCTGTTTTTT.

The chain uses TRBV6-5 and TRBJ2-2; D gene ambiguous. The CDR3 runs to 15 residues. Germline loops: CDR1 MNHEY, CDR2 SVGAGI. Trimming shortened V by 5 bases and J by 2 bases, and 12 bases separated the two germline ends. The CDR3 nucleotides are TGTGCCAGCAGTAAACGGTCGTATAACACCGGGGAGCTGTTTTTT. Protein product: CASSKRSYNTGELFF.

This clone was recorded once. The chain is built from TRBV18 and TRBJ2-1, with TRBD2 matching 9 bases. V lost 2 bases, J lost 9 bases, and 8 bases stayed unmatched. The V gene's germline CDR1 is KGHSH and CDR2 LQKENI. The CDR3 totals 15 residues. This CDR3 reads CASSPMTSGAGEQFF. The CDR3 DNA follows: TGTGCCAGCTCACCAATGACTAGCGGTGCCGGTGAGCAGTTCTTC.

The CDR3 DNA is TGTGCCAGCAGCGTACCTAGTCGCTACACAGATACGCAGTATTTT. It specifies CASSVPSRYTDTQYF. The chain links TRBV9 to TRBJ2-3; D gene ambiguous. This CDR3 has 15 amino acids. Trimming took off 1 base at V and 2 bases at J, with 11 bases between the two ends. Germline assignment: CDR1 SGDLS and CDR2 YYNGEE.

This clone was observed a single time. J is TRBJ2-1 and V is TRBV19; 12 bases map to TRBD2. Germline lookup yields CDR1 LNHDA and CDR2 SQIVND (reference sequence). The length of the CDR3 is 15 residues. V gave up 7 bases and J gave up 7 bases; unmatched junction bases: 8. The CDR3 here is CASIPTSGSYNEQFF. The DNA for the CDR3 is TGTGCCAGTATCCCGACTAGCGGGAGTTATAATGAGCAGTTCTTC.

This rearrangement joins TRBV5-1 to TRBJ1-6, with 9 bases aligning to TRBD1. This CDR3 contains 15 residues. In germline, CDR1 is SGHRS, CDR2 YFSETQ. The trim removed 6 bases at V and 7 bases at J, leaving 8 bases unmatched. CDR3 amino acids: CASMRTGTGNSPLHF. CDR3 nucleotide sequence: TGCGCCAGCATGCGTACCGGGACAGGGAATTCACCCCTCCACTTT.

The chain uses TRBV29-1 and TRBJ2-1, with 8 bases fitting TRBD2. Trimming cost V 5 bases and J 4 bases; bases outside gene matches: 7. The CDR3 has 14 residues. The germline CDR1 and CDR2 sequences are SQVTM and ANQGSEA. Here the CDR3 DNA reads TGCAGCGTTCTGGGGCTAGCGGGTTACAATGAGCAGTTCTTC. It is translated as CSVLGLAGYNEQFF.

Only one count was recorded for this clone. This chain joins TRBV5-4 and TRBJ2-5, with 10 bases aligning to TRBD2. Per germline, CDR1 SGHNT and CDR2 YYREEE (reference sequence). The CDR3 length is 16 residues. V was clipped by 4 bases and J by 5 bases; unmatched bases: 11. The DNA for the CDR3 is TGTGCCAGCAGCCCTGGAAGCGGGGGGGGCGCGGAGACCCAGTACTTC. It translates to CASSPGSGGGAETQYF. Looking up the rest from reference TRBV5-4 and TRBJ2-5 gives the full variable domain: ETGVTQSPTHLIKTRGQQVTLRCSSQSGHNTVSWYQQALGQGPQFIFQYYREEENGRGNFPPRFSGLQFPNYSSELNVNALELDDSALYLCASSPGSGGGAETQYFGPGTRLLVL.

CDR3 sequence (DNA): TGTGCCAGCAACCAACTAGCGGGGGGCTCCTACGAGCAGTACGTC. This codes for CASNQLAGGSYEQYV. The chain combines TRBV28 with TRBJ2-7; 12 bases match TRBD2. Germline CDR1 reads MDHEN; CDR2 reads SYDVKM. V trimming: 7 bases; J trimming: 0 bases; junction bases outside the gene matches: 4. The CDR3 totals 15 residues.

This clone was counted ten times or more. The rearrangement links TRBV15 to TRBJ2-2; D is ambiguous. The CDR3 totals 14 residues. Deletions cut 5 bases from V and 2 bases from J, with 9 bases between. Germline V gene sequence: CDR1 LNHNV, CDR2 YYDKDF (reference sequence). DNA for the CDR3: TGTGCCACCAGCCGAGTCTTAAACACCGGGGAGCTGTTTTTT. Translating it yields CATSRVLNTGELFF.

The chain employs TRBV6-1 and TRBJ2-5; D is perhaps TRBD1 (5 bases). The CDR3 runs to 13 residues. Germline CDR1 is MNHNS and CDR2 is SASEGT. V gave up 7 bases and J gave up 2 bases, with 11 bases separating them. CDR3 region: CASTRQIQETQYF. The DNA of the CDR3 is TGTGCCAGCACCCGACAGATACAAGAGACCCAGTACTTC.

This rearrangement joins TRBV9 to TRBJ1-2; D is undetermined. Germline-derived CDR1 and CDR2 are SGDLS and YYNGEE. The CDR3 totals 16 residues. Deletions cut 4 bases from V and 7 bases from J, with 23 bases between. The DNA for the CDR3 is TGTGCCAGCAGCCCGGAGCCTGGATATACTTCTATTGGCTACACCTTC. The encoded protein is CASSPEPGYTSIGYTF. The full variable domain, its missing parts supplied by reference TRBV9 and TRBJ1-2, is DSGVTQTPKHLITATGQRVTLRCSPRSGDLSVYWYQQSLDQGLQFLIQYYNGEERAKGNILERFSAQQFPDLHSELNLSSLELGDSALYFCASSPEPGYTSIGYTFGSGTRLTVV.

Concerning this clone itself: This sample also contains other DNA sequences that code for the same CDR3. This chain uses TRBV6-5 with TRBJ1-2, with 9 nucleotides matching TRBD1. The germline CDR1 and CDR2 sequences are MNHEY and SVGAGI. V gave up 0 bases and J gave up 7 bases; unmatched junction bases: 3. CDR3 length: 14 residues. The CDR3 protein is CASSYSGQGFGYTF. CDR3 DNA sequence: TGTGCCAGCAGTTACTCGGGACAGGGTTTTGGCTACACCTTC.

This chain links TRBV30 with TRBJ1-3; D is possibly TRBD1 (5 bases). Trimming stripped 4 bases from V and 4 bases from J, with 8 bases between. Germline CDR1 is GTSNPN and CDR2 is SVGIG (reference sequence). This CDR3 comprises 12 residues. CDR3 region: CAWNRIGNTIYF. The CDR3, as DNA: TGTGCCTGGAACAGGATCGGAAACACCATATATTTT.